This is a list of T cell receptor beta chains from one sample in a study of cytomegalovirus exposure and HLA in healthy donors. Sequencing used immunoSEQ multiplex PCR; TCRdb keeps in-frame clones, though not all of them. Here the sample spans about 160,000 clones, over 60% being singletons. The specimen was PBMCs. These TCRs come from a woman younger than 45 in good health and CMV-seronegative. CDR3s include the opening cysteine and the closing phenylalanine or tryptophan. A D gene is named only where the DNA matches it firmly. Clone size is shown for a subset of rows, as once, few, many or a class of expanded clone.

V	J	D	size	CDR3	DNA
TRBV19	TRBJ2-7	TRBD1	-	CASSIGTGGSYEQYF	TGTGCCAGTAGTATTGGGACAGGGGGCTCGTACGAGCAGTACTTC
TRBV4-3	TRBJ1-1	-	few	CASSHTENTEAFF	TGCGCCAGCAGCCATACAGAGAACACTGAAGCTTTCTTT
TRBV7-9	TRBJ2-7	-	-	CASSFHVSSGGYEQYF	TGTGCCAGCAGCTTCCACGTGTCCTCCGGGGGCTACGAGCAGTACTTC
TRBV5-1	TRBJ2-7	-	-	CASSPLARGPRYEQYF	TGCGCCAGCAGCCCCCTGGCGCGGGGGCCCCGATACGAGCAGTACTTC
TRBV28	TRBJ2-2	TRBD1	-	CASSPGTGNTGELFF	TGTGCCAGCAGCCCCGGGACAGGGAACACCGGGGAGCTGTTTTTT
TRBV5-4	TRBJ1-1	TRBD1	-	CASSKDRGVTEAFF	TGTGCCAGCAGCAAAGACAGGGGCGTCACTGAAGCTTTCTTT
TRBV19	TRBJ2-3	TRBD1	-	CASSTGGGADTQYF	TGTGCCAGTAGTACAGGGGGCGGGGCAGATACGCAGTATTTT
TRBV5-6	TRBJ2-7	-	-	CASSFSLPDTLLSYEQYF	TGTGCCAGCAGCTTTAGTTTGCCGGACACCTTACTCTCCTACGAGCAGTACTTC
TRBV7-2	TRBJ1-1	TRBD1	-	CASSLRTGGNTEAFF	TGTGCCAGCAGCTTACGGACAGGTGGAAACACTGAAGCTTTCTTT
TRBV30	TRBJ1-4	-	-	CAWSGINEKLFF	TGTGCCTGGAGCGGGATTAATGAAAAACTGTTTTTT
TRBV28	TRBJ2-7	TRBD1	-	CASSSTGTGGLFEQYF	TGTGCCAGCAGTTCAACCGGGACAGGGGGTTTATTCGAGCAGTACTTC
TRBV28	TRBJ1-1	-	-	CASSLQTQRGTEAFF	TGTGCCAGCAGTTTACAAACTCAACGAGGGACTGAAGCTTTCTTT
TRBV7-2	TRBJ2-7	-	-	CASSLDNLASYEQYF	TGTGCCAGCAGCTTAGACAACCTGGCATCCTACGAGCAGTACTTC
TRBV6-1	TRBJ1-2	TRBD1	-	CASRGQNYTF	TGTGCCAGCAGGGGACAGAACTACACCTTC
TRBV9	TRBJ2-7	TRBD2	-	CASSVGLERGAYEQYF	TGTGCCAGCAGCGTAGGGTTGGAGCGGGGAGCCTACGAGCAGTACTTC
TRBV7-8	TRBJ1-5	-	-	CASSLVQGSNQPQHF	TGTGCCAGCAGCTTAGTCCAGGGAAGCAATCAGCCCCAGCATTTT
TRBV10-3	TRBJ2-3	TRBD2	-	CAIRRKSGSSTDTQYF	TGTGCCATCAGACGTAAAAGCGGGAGTAGCACAGATACGCAGTATTTT
TRBV10-1	TRBJ2-1	TRBD2	-	CASPAGTGGSGEQFF	TGCGCCAGCCCGGCGGGAACCGGGGGGTCGGGTGAGCAGTTCTTC
TRBV5-5	TRBJ2-6	-	-	CASSLDGQTGANVLTF	TGTGCCAGCAGCTTGGATGGACAGACTGGGGCCAACGTCCTGACTTTC
TRBV5-1	TRBJ1-5	TRBD1	few	CASSQGDSNQPQHF	TGCGCCAGCAGTCAGGGGGACAGCAATCAGCCCCAGCATTTT
TRBV9	TRBJ1-3	-	-	CASSVDYGSSGNTIYF	TGTGCCAGCAGCGTAGACTACGGCTCCTCTGGAAACACCATATATTTT
TRBV10-1	TRBJ2-3	-	-	CASSEIRSTDTQYF	TGCGCCAGCAGTGAGATTCGGAGCACAGATACGCAGTATTTT
TRBV5-1	TRBJ2-2	-	-	CASSLPKSTGELFF	TGCGCCAGCAGCTTGCCAAAGAGTACCGGGGAGCTGTTTTTT
TRBV9	TRBJ2-3	-	few	CASAGDGDTQYF	TGTGCCAGCGCAGGGGATGGAGATACGCAGTATTTT
TRBV7-8	TRBJ1-6	TRBD1	-	CASSPRTGRDNSPLHF	TGTGCCAGCAGCCCACGGACAGGCCGTGATAATTCACCCCTCCACTTT
TRBV5-6	TRBJ1-5	TRBD1	-	CASSSRQQGATDQPQHF	TGTGCCAGCAGCTCCAGACAACAGGGGGCTACGGATCAGCCCCAGCATTTT
TRBV4-1	TRBJ2-7	-	-	CASSQPGTSREQYF	TGCGCCAGCAGCCAACCCGGGACATCGCGCGAGCAGTACTTC
TRBV7-7	TRBJ1-1	-	-	CASSVTENTEAFF	TGTGCTAGCAGCGTTACAGAGAACACTGAAGCTTTCTTT
TRBV6-1	TRBJ1-5	-	-	CASSETLVNQPQHF	TGTGCCAGCAGTGAAACTTTGGTCAATCAGCCCCAGCATTTT
TRBV12-5	TRBJ1-1	-	-	CASGTGQILGSEAFF	TGTGCTAGTGGGACCGGACAGATTTTGGGCTCTGAAGCTTTCTTT
TRBV6-5	TRBJ2-7	TRBD1	few	CASSKTGIRYYEQYF	TGTGCCAGCAGCAAGACAGGGATCCGGTACTACGAGCAGTACTTC
TRBV9	TRBJ2-2	-	-	CASSVGLAVATGELFF	TGTGCCAGCAGCGTAGGGTTAGCGGTAGCCACCGGGGAGCTGTTTTTT
TRBV30	TRBJ1-3	-	-	CAWRMTLGGNAIYF	TGTGCCTGGAGAATGACCCTAGGCGGAAACGCCATATATTTT
TRBV27	TRBJ2-1	-	-	CASSPQEGYNEQFF	TGTGCCAGCAGTCCGCAGGAAGGCTACAATGAGCAGTTCTTC
TRBV6-6	TRBJ1-1	-	-	CASTFGGGNTEAFF	TGTGCCAGCACTTTTGGGGGCGGTAACACTGAAGCTTTCTTT
TRBV10-2	TRBJ1-4	TRBD1	-	CASSPGTGVEKLFF	TGCGCCAGCAGTCCCGGGACAGGGGTAGAAAAACTGTTTTTT
TRBV7-8	TRBJ1-1	-	-	CASSLGHNGRMNTEAFF	TGTGCCAGCAGCTTAGGACACAACGGGAGAATGAACACTGAAGCTTTCTTT
TRBV14	TRBJ2-1	TRBD2	-	CASSQTPGLAPNNEQFF	TGTGCCAGCAGCCAAACCCCGGGACTAGCGCCCAACAATGAGCAGTTCTTC
TRBV6-1	TRBJ1-6	-	-	CASSEASQWNSPLHF	TGTGCCAGCAGTGAAGCGTCTCAGTGGAATTCACCCCTCCACTTT
TRBV29-1	TRBJ2-3	TRBD1	few	CSVEDVRGNTQYF	TGCAGCGTTGAAGACGTCAGGGGGAATACGCAGTATTTT
TRBV9	TRBJ1-5	-	once	CASSVGPEGVRPQHF	TGTGCCAGCAGCGTAGGCCCAGAGGGGGTTCGGCCCCAGCATTTT
TRBV5-4	TRBJ2-1	TRBD2	-	CASSLGVGGRAQEEQFF	TGTGCCAGCAGCTTGGGGGTCGGCGGGAGGGCCCAAGAGGAGCAGTTCTTC
TRBV7-8	TRBJ2-7	-	-	CASSYRTAGAYEQYF	TGTGCCAGCAGCTACAGGACGGCAGGGGCCTACGAGCAGTACTTC
TRBV7-2	TRBJ2-1	TRBD2	-	CASSLVTSGRGNEQFF	TGTGCCAGCAGCTTAGTCACTAGCGGGAGGGGCAATGAGCAGTTCTTC
TRBV6-1	TRBJ2-7	TRBD1	-	CASSEALTGGIYEQYF	TGTGCCAGCAGTGAAGCGCTCACAGGGGGGATCTACGAGCAGTACTTC
TRBV5-1	TRBJ2-3	-	-	CASSLWTATDTQYF	TGCGCCAGCAGCTTGTGGACAGCCACAGATACGCAGTATTTT
TRBV6-5	TRBJ1-2	TRBD1	-	CASSYTGSGGGGYTF	TGTGCCAGCAGTTATACAGGTTCAGGGGGCGGTGGCTACACCTTC
TRBV29-1	TRBJ2-1	TRBD2	-	CSVVQAGVGNEQFF	TGCAGCGTTGTTCAAGCGGGAGTCGGTAATGAGCAGTTCTTC
TRBV5-5	TRBJ1-1	-	-	CASSSTTGSLNTEAFF	TGTGCCAGCAGCTCTACTACAGGGTCCTTGAACACTGAAGCTTTCTTT
TRBV5-1	TRBJ1-2	TRBD1	-	CASSFGQGARGYTF	TGCGCCAGCAGCTTCGGACAGGGGGCGCGTGGCTACACCTTC
TRBV2	TRBJ2-4	TRBD1	-	CASSVGTGARLAKNIQYF	TGTGCCAGCAGTGTTGGGACAGGAGCAAGACTAGCCAAAAACATTCAGTACTTC
TRBV19	TRBJ2-3	-	few	CASKIAVSTDTQYF	TGTGCCAGTAAAATAGCGGTTAGCACAGATACGCAGTATTTT